This passage covers 26 T cell receptor beta chains from one sample sequenced in a study of read filtering for tumor transcriptome and immune sequencing. This library used about 360 ng RNA and molecular barcoded adaptors spanning alpha/delta and beta/gamma chains. MiXCR was run by TCRdb on the reads, yielding one entry per CDR3 protein. The repertoire holds roughly 59,000 distinct CDR3 sequences, with approximately 18% as singletons. The sequenced sample consisted of a population of CD138-negative cells sorted from bone marrow. The receptors derive from a donor aged 40 or over with multiple myeloma.

With regard to this clonotype: This may stem from a read error, because a much larger clone lies one nucleotide away. The V call is TRBV28, the J call TRBJ2-5; TRBD2 aligns across 16 bases. The CDR3 length is 14 residues. The V gene's germline CDR1 is MDHEN and CDR2 SYDVKM. The CDR3 bases are TGTGTCAGCAGACTTGGGACTAGCGGGGGGGACCAGTACTTC. It codes for CVSRLGTSGGDQYF.

Ten or more counts support this clonotype. The V call is TRBV20-1, the J call TRBJ2-1; TRBD2 matches 7 bases. V shed 5 bases and J 1 base; nucleotides not matched to a gene: 5. The CDR3 totals 14 residues. The germline gives CDR1 DFQATT, CDR2 SNEGSKA (reference sequence). CDR3 nucleotide sequence: TGCAGTGCTTATAGCGGGTCTTCCTACAATGAGCAGTTCTTC. Translating gives CSAYSGSSYNEQFF.

This clonotype showed up many times. The gene calls are TRBV5-1 and TRBJ2-3; 9 bases map to TRBD2. This CDR3 spans 15 amino acids. After removal of 2 bases from V and 3 bases from J, the junction contained 4 bases not matched to a gene. Germline loops: CDR1 SGHRS, CDR2 YFSETQ. For the CDR3, the DNA is TGCGCCAGCAGCTTACCTAGCGGGGCTACAGATACGCAGTATTTT. Its translation: CASSLPSGATDTQYF.

This clonotype was picked up many times. J is TRBJ2-4 and V is TRBV20-1; a weak D match, TRBD2 (7 bases). Trimming took 7 bases from V and 7 from J, leaving 20 bases between them. Germline CDR1 is DFQATT and CDR2 is SNEGSKA (reference sequence). The CDR3 has 14 amino acids. The CDR3 nucleotides are TGCAGTGGGGTTCTGGGGGGGGCTGGGAACATTCAGTACTTC. Translation gives CSGVLGGAGNIQYF.

This clonotype is medium-sized by share. The chain recombines TRBV29-1 with TRBJ2-1; D is possibly TRBD1 or TRBD2 (5 bases each). This CDR3 comprises 16 residues. Trimming stripped 7 bases from V and 0 bases from J, with 19 bases between. The V gene's germline CDR1 is SQVTM and CDR2 ANQGSEA. The chain's CDR3 is CSANNPGALSYNEQFF. DNA for the CDR3: TGCAGCGCAAACAACCCCGGGGCCCTCTCCTACAATGAGCAGTTCTTC.

This clonotype was found many times. The CDR3 nucleotides are TGCGCCACTGGGACAGGGGGTACAGATACGCAGTATTTT. Its translation: CATGTGGTDTQYF. V is TRBV5-1 and J is TRBJ2-3; 11 bases align to TRBD1. V trimming: 9 bases; J trimming: 3 bases; junction bases outside the gene matches: 3. The CDR3 has 13 amino acids. Germline V gene data show CDR1 as SGHRS and CDR2 as YFSETQ.

This clonotype was recorded many times. The CDR3 ends on some other residue instead of the conserved phenylalanine or tryptophan, so this is likely a read error. The V gene is TRBV29-1, the J gene TRBJ1-5, with a possible D match to TRBD1 (5 bases). The CDR3 loop spans 13 amino acids. Trimming stripped 4 bases from V and 6 bases from J, with 13 bases between. Germline V CDR1 and CDR2: SQVTM, ANQGSEA. The CDR3 coding sequence is TGCAGCGTTGGGGCAGGGATCGGTCAGCCCCAGCATTTA. Protein: CSVGAGIGQPQHL.

This clonotype was counted at least ten times. The chain recombines TRBV28 with TRBJ1-1; 8 bases align to TRBD1. The CDR3 has 14 residues. The germline V gene encodes CDR1 MDHEN and CDR2 SYDVKM. Losses at the gene ends were 2 bases for V and 4 bases for J; bases not matched to a gene: 3. The CDR3 bases are TGTGCCAGCAGTTTAAAGCAGGGGGCCACTGAAGCTTTCTTT. Translated, it gives CASSLKQGATEAFF. Full variable domain (remainder filled in from reference TRBV28 and TRBJ1-1): DVKVTQSSRYLVKRTGEKVFLECVQDMDHENMFWYRQDPGLGLRLIYFSYDVKMKEKGDIPEGYSVSREKKERFSLILESASTNQTSMYLCASSLKQGATEAFFGQGTRLTVV.

At least ten counts were recorded for this clonotype. J is TRBJ1-6 and V is TRBV27, with D perhaps matching TRBD1 (5 bases). The V end was cut by 3 bases, the J end by 10 bases, with 13 bases between. CDR3 length: 14 amino acids. Germline lookup yields CDR1 MNHEY and CDR2 SMNVEV (reference sequence). CDR3: CASSFRDQKSPLHF. CDR3 DNA sequence: TGTGCCAGCAGTTTCCGGGACCAGAAATCACCCCTCCACTTT.

As concerns this clonotype: A far more abundant clone sits one base away, making this likely a read error. V gene TRBV4-2 combines with J gene TRBJ2-7, with TRBD1 matching 11 bases. Looked up from germline, CDR1 is LGHNA and CDR2 is YNFKEQ. Trimming took 5 bases from V and 5 from J; bases not matched to a gene: 11. The CDR3 loop spans 16 amino acids. In DNA form, the CDR3 reads TGTGCCAGCAGCGGGGGCTGGGACAGGGGGTTGGACGAGCAGTACTTC. Its translation is CASSGGWDRGLDEQYF.

This clonotype has more than one count but fewer than ten. The genes are TRBV6-1 and TRBJ2-2; D unclear. The V end lost 4 bases, the J end lost 1 base, and 7 bases lay between the germline ends. There are 14 residues in the CDR3. Germline-derived CDR1 and CDR2 are MNHNS and SASEGT. CDR3 nucleotide sequence: TGTGCCAGCAGTGCACAGCAGAACACCGGGGAGCTGTTTTTT. This codes for CASSAQQNTGELFF.

This clonotype was found many times. V gene TRBV30 combines with J gene TRBJ2-6; unclear D gene. Per the germline V gene, CDR1 is GTSNPN and CDR2 is SVGIG (reference sequence). The CDR3 is 14 amino acids. V lost 1 base to trimming and J lost 0 bases, with 4 bases between them. In DNA form, the CDR3 reads TGTGCCTGGAGTGGTGGCTCTGGGGCCAACGTCCTGACTTTC. Its translation is CAWSGGSGANVLTF.

The sample holds many counts of this clonotype. The J gene is TRBJ2-1, the V gene TRBV5-4; D is possibly TRBD2 (7 bases). CDR1 is SGHNT, CDR2 YYREEE, per germline (reference sequence). The V gene lost 1 base and the J gene lost 4 bases, with 9 bases spanning the gap. CDR3 length equals 14 residues. CDR3 in amino acids: CASSLRGGYNEQFF. CDR3 DNA: TGTGCCAGCAGCTTGAGGGGGGGTTACAATGAGCAGTTCTTC.

In this sample, this clonotype turned up many times. The chain recombines TRBV14 with TRBJ1-2; no clear D gene. The germline V and J ends were trimmed by 4 bases and 0 bases, with 6 bases remaining between them. Germline-derived CDR1 and CDR2 are SGHDN and FVKESK. The CDR3 is made up of 13 amino acids. The CDR3 loop is CASSLATNYGYTF. In nucleotides, the CDR3 is TGTGCCAGCAGCCTCGCCACTAACTATGGCTACACCTTC.

This clonotype was detected ten times or more. The V gene is TRBV28, the J gene TRBJ2-3, with 11 bases lining up with TRBD2. The length of the CDR3 is 18 residues. Germline V gene sequence: CDR1 MDHEN, CDR2 SYDVKM. V lost 5 bases, J lost 3 bases, and 13 bases stayed unmatched. The CDR3 sequence: CASSRNPRLAGGTDTQYF. The CDR3 nucleotides are TGTGCCAGCAGTCGCAACCCACGGCTAGCGGGGGGAACAGATACGCAGTATTTT.

This clonotype showed up many times. The J gene is TRBJ1-1, the V gene TRBV29-1; perhaps TRBD1 as D (6 bases). The CDR3 is made up of 13 amino acids. Per the germline V gene, CDR1 is SQVTM and CDR2 is ANQGSEA. Trimming shortened V by 6 bases and J by 0 bases, and 11 bases separated the two germline ends. For the CDR3, the DNA is TGCAGCGTATGGCAGGGGATGAACACTGAAGCTTTCTTT. Translated, it gives CSVWQGMNTEAFF.

Notes on this clonotype: A junction boundary mismatches the germline segment, possibly from a read error. This sequence joins TRBV29-1 and TRBJ2-7; weak D call: TRBD2 (5 bases). Germline V gives CDR1 SQVTM, CDR2 ANQGSEA. The CDR3 runs 13 residues. This CDR3 is CGARGGPTYEQYF. The CDR3 DNA sequence: TGCGGCGCCCGTGGAGGTCCAACCTATGAGCAGTACTTC.

This clonotype was observed at least ten times. The rearrangement uses TRBV7-2 and TRBJ2-7; TRBD2 agrees at 8 bases. The CDR3 is made up of 13 amino acids. V dropped 2 bases and J dropped 5; count of bases not matched to a gene: 2. Germline CDR1 reads SGHTA; CDR2 reads FQGNSA. CDR3 nucleotides: TGTGCCAGCAGCTTAATCGGGGGGGACGAGCAGTACTTC. It codes for CASSLIGGDEQYF.

In its sample, this clonotype was seen a few times. A much larger clone sits a single nucleotide away, making a read error possible. This CDR3 fails to terminate in the conserved phenylalanine or tryptophan, so it likely reflects a read error. The gene calls are TRBV20-1 and TRBJ2-3, with TRBD2 as a possible D gene (5 bases). The V gene's germline CDR1 is DFQATT and CDR2 SNEGSKA (reference sequence). Trimming stripped 4 bases from V and 2 bases from J, with 13 bases between. The CDR3 has 14 amino acids. CDR3 DNA sequence: TGCAGTGCTACCGCGGACTTTTCCACAGATACGCAGTATTCT. Its protein product is CSATADFSTDTQYS.

The chain joins TRBV2 to TRBJ2-1, with 13 bases fitting TRBD2. V gave up 11 bases and J gave up 6 bases; unmatched junction bases: 16. Looked up from germline, CDR1 is SNHLY and CDR2 is FYNNEI. The CDR3 has 17 amino acids. CDR3 sequence (DNA): TGTGCCGCATCGGGACTAGCGGGACTTAACTCGTCCAATGAGCAGTTCTTC. As protein: CAASGLAGLNSSNEQFF.

This clonotype was counted ten times or more. J is TRBJ2-1 and V is TRBV2; 8 positions agree with TRBD2. The CDR3 extends over 13 amino acids. J was trimmed by 13 bases and V by 7 bases; bases with no gene match: 12. Germline values: CDR1 SNHLY, CDR2 FYNNEI. The CDR3 spells CASIREGRQDQFF. The CDR3 coding sequence is TGTGCCAGCATCCGGGAGGGCCGTCAGGATCAGTTCTTC.

This clonotype was observed at least ten times. V is TRBV20-1 and J is TRBJ1-1; unclear D gene. The ends were cut back, 2 bases at V and 1 base at J, with 14 bases in the middle. The CDR3 runs to 15 residues. Germline values: CDR1 DFQATT, CDR2 SNEGSKA (reference sequence). CDR3 nucleotides: TGCAGTGCTAGACCTGTTGCTGGTGGGAACACTGAAGCTTTCTTT. This codes for CSARPVAGGNTEAFF.

This clonotype has a single count. This may come from a read error, since a much larger clone is one base off. J is TRBJ2-2 and V is TRBV12-3 or TRBV12-4, with D possibly TRBD2 on 6 matching bases. The CDR3 totals 11 residues. The CDR3 protein is CASSSDGGLFF. As DNA, the CDR3 is TGTGCCAGCAGTTCGGACGGGGGGCTGTTTTTT.

At least ten counts were recorded for this clonotype. The chain is built from TRBV19 and TRBJ2-5, with D perhaps TRBD1 or TRBD2 (5 bases each). The CDR3 extends over 13 amino acids. V lost 6 bases and J 3 bases, leaving 11 bases between the germline ends. Germline CDR1 and CDR2: LNHDA and SQIVND (reference sequence). DNA for the CDR3: TGTGCCAGTAGCGGGACCACTAAAGAGACCCAGTACTTC. Its protein product is CASSGTTKETQYF.

J is TRBJ2-2 and V is TRBV30; TRBD1 might be the D (6 bases). V was clipped by 6 bases and J by 3 bases, with 20 bases between them. CDR1 GTSNPN and CDR2 SVGIG come from the germline V gene (reference sequence). The CDR3 consists of 16 residues. For the CDR3, the DNA is TGTGCCTGTCAAAAAGCAGGGGTTTACGACACCGGGGAGCTGTTTTTT. Translated, it gives CACQKAGVYDTGELFF.

The table lists this clonotype with a few counts. The chain joins TRBV12-3 or TRBV12-4 to TRBJ1-2; TRBD1 matches at 7 bases. V trimming: 5 bases; J trimming: 4 bases; junction bases outside the gene matches: 7. CDR3 length: 14 amino acids. CDR3 amino acids: CASSTRTGFYGYTF. CDR3 in DNA: TGTGCCAGCAGTACTCGGACAGGCTTCTATGGCTACACCTTC.